A single sample gave rise to the 14 T cell receptor beta chains below, sequenced in a study of blood T cell repertoires in COVID-19. Method: immunoSEQ multiplex PCR; TCRdb's copy keeps in-frame clones and lacks some. Here the sample spans around 620,000 clones, 90% being singletons. Sequencing used peripheral blood. All receptors come from a woman aged 18-35 years with acute or convalescent COVID-19.

The chain has TRBV6-4 and TRBJ2-3; 7 nucleotides match TRBD1. From germline, CDR1 is MRHNA and CDR2 SNTAGT. CDR3 length: 14 amino acids. The V gene end was trimmed by 4 bases and the J gene end by 2 bases; junction bases not matched to a gene: 3. CDR3 DNA: TGTGCCAGCAGTGCGGGACAGTCCACAGATACGCAGTATTTT. It yields the protein CASSAGQSTDTQYF.

The V call is TRBV5-5, the J call TRBJ2-1; 10 bases are a match to TRBD2. The germline gives CDR1 SGHKS, CDR2 YYEKEE (reference sequence). This CDR3 has 17 amino acids. Germline trimming cut 6 bases from V and 3 bases from J; bases unmatched to any gene: 12. CDR3 coding DNA: TGTGCCAGCACGCCTGAACAGCGGGGGGGCTACTACAATGAGCAGTTCTTC. Amino acids: CASTPEQRGGYYNEQFF. The full variable domain, in which reference TRBV5-5 and TRBJ2-1 provide the parts outside the CDR3, is DAGVTQSPTHLIKTRGQQVTLRCSPISGHKSVSWYQQVLGQGPQFIFQYYEKEERGRGNFPDRFSARQFPNYSSELNVNALLLGDSALYLCASTPEQRGGYYNEQFFGPGTRLTVL.

In its sample, this clone was seen once. The chain links TRBV15 to TRBJ2-3, with 7 nucleotides matching TRBD1. Germline CDR1 LNHNV, CDR2 YYDKDF (reference sequence). J gave up 0 bases and V 5 bases, and 11 bases lay outside the gene matches. The CDR3 has 17 amino acids. CDR3 protein: CATSALRTGDSTDTQYF. DNA of the CDR3: TGTGCCACCAGCGCATTGAGGACAGGCGATAGCACAGATACGCAGTATTTT.

V usage is TRBV2 and J usage is TRBJ1-4; the D gene is possibly TRBD1 (5 bases). The CDR3 has 16 amino acids. Trimming shortened V by 0 bases and J by 6 bases, and 14 bases separated the two germline ends. CDR1 SNHLY and CDR2 FYNNEI come from the germline V gene. CDR3 in amino acids: CASSEARGFGYEKLFF. DNA for the CDR3: TGTGCCAGCAGTGAAGCGCGGGGGTTTGGATATGAAAAACTGTTTTTT.

V and J are TRBV6-5 and TRBJ1-1; D call uncertain. This CDR3 spans 12 amino acids. Germline assignment: CDR1 MNHEY and CDR2 SVGAGI. Trimming shortened V by 6 bases and J by 11 bases, and 16 bases separated the two germline ends. The CDR3 DNA reads TGTGCCAGCAGCCACATCCCGAGCGAGGCTTTCTTT. This encodes CASSHIPSEAFF.

The chain joins TRBV12-3 or TRBV12-4 to TRBJ1-2; TRBD1 agrees at 9 bases. This CDR3 has 13 amino acids. Unmatched junction bases numbered 4, after V lost 6 bases and J lost 5 bases. CDR3 sequence reads: CASRRDRAYGYTF. CDR3 nucleotide sequence: TGTGCCAGCAGACGGGACAGGGCTTATGGCTACACCTTC.

There are a few counts of this clone. The V and J genes are TRBV21-1 and TRBJ2-6; the table's TRBD1 call for D was not verified on the DNA. TRBV21-1 is reported as a pseudogene. The CDR3 runs to 21 residues. The DNA of the CDR3 is TGTGCCAGCAGCAAAAGCGGCGACCACAGGGGGCGTAGCTCTGGGGCCAACGTCCTGACTTTC. The encoded protein is CASSKSGDHRGRSSGANVLTF.

The rearrangement links TRBV5-6 to TRBJ2-1; 9 nucleotides match TRBD2. CDR1 is SGHDT and CDR2 is YYEEEE in the germline V gene. The CDR3 consists of 12 residues. Trimming at V came to 4 bases and at J to 8 bases, leaving 1 base not matched to a gene. The CDR3 here is CASSGTSYEQFF. Written as DNA, the CDR3 is TGTGCCAGCAGCGGGACTAGCTATGAGCAGTTCTTC.

V gene TRBV30 combines with J gene TRBJ1-6; tentatively, D is TRBD1 (5 bases). The CDR3 sequence is 13 residues long. Trimming left V 5 bases short and J 9 bases short, with 14 bases between. Germline assignment: CDR1 GTSNPN and CDR2 SVGIG (reference sequence). The CDR3 DNA is TGTGCCTGGGAGCCAGGGCTTTCTTCACCCCTCCACTTT. This gives the protein CAWEPGLSSPLHF.

This CDR3 is CASSDPGGSYGYTF. The CDR3 nucleotides are TGTGCCAGCAGTGACCCAGGGGGGAGCTATGGCTACACCTTC. The chain couples TRBV25-1 to TRBJ1-2; TRBD1 matches 7 bases. The V segment lost 3 bases and the J segment 4 bases; nucleotides outside the gene matches: 5. CDR1 and CDR2 from the germline V gene are MGHDK and SYGVNS. The CDR3 extends over 14 amino acids.

The chain has TRBV18 and TRBJ1-2, with D maybe TRBD1 (5 bases). Trimming left V 3 bases short and J 0 bases short, with 8 bases between. From germline, CDR1 is KGHSH and CDR2 LQKENI. The CDR3 consists of 14 residues. The CDR3 reads CASSPDKSNYGYTF. The CDR3 bases are TGTGCCAGCTCACCGGACAAGTCTAACTATGGCTACACCTTC.

The rearrangement uses TRBV6-2 or TRBV6-3 and TRBJ1-6; TRBD1 matches at 11 bases. The ends lost 2 bases at V and 10 bases at J; junction bases unmatched: 1. CDR3 length: 14 amino acids. From germline, CDR1 is MNHEY and CDR2 SVGEGT. CDR3 amino acids: CASSYGTGGSPLHF. The CDR3 region has the DNA TGTGCCAGCAGTTACGGGACAGGGGGGTCACCCCTCCACTTT.

Points on this clone: Different DNA sequences within this sample yield the same CDR3. In nucleotides, the CDR3 is TGTGCCAGCAGCTTGGGCGGGAACACTGAAGCTTTCTTT. It encodes CASSLGGNTEAFF. V is TRBV5-5 and J is TRBJ1-1; no definite D call. Germline-derived CDR1 and CDR2 are SGHKS and YYEKEE (reference sequence). The CDR3 runs to 13 residues. V dropped 0 bases and J dropped 1 base, with 4 bases sitting between them.

The J gene is TRBJ2-5, the V gene TRBV12-3 or TRBV12-4; 7 bases are a match to TRBD2. The CDR3 has 12 amino acids. With V trimmed by 3 bases and J by 5 bases, 0 bases remained unmatched. CDR3 sequence reads: CASSLREETQYF. DNA for the CDR3: TGTGCCAGCAGTTTGCGGGAGGAGACCCAGTACTTC.